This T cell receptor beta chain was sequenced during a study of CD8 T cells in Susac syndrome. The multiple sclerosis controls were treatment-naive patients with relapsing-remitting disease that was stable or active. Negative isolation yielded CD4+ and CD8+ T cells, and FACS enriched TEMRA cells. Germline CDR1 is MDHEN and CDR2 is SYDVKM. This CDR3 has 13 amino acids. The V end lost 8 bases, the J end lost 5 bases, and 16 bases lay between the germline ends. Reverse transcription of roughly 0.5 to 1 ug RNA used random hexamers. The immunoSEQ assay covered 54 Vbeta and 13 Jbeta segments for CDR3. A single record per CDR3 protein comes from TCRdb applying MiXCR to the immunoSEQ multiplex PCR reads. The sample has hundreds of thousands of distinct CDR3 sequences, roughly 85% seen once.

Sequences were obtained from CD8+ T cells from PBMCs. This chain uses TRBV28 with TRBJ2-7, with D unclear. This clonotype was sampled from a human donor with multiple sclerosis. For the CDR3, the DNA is TGTGCCAGCCGCCCACTCCCGGTGCACGAGCAGTACTTC. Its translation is CASRPLPVHEQYF.